This TCR beta chain originates from a study of blood T cell repertoires in COVID-19. Study-level background: The study drew acute and convalescent COVID-19 samples from the United States, Italy and Spain. PBMCs, B-cell-depleted T cells, or T cells provided the cDNA or gDNA that made up the material.

In the authors' methods: Reference gene primer amplification yielded estimated nucleated cell counts. Generated by immunoSEQ multiplex PCR, the TCRdb table keeps only in-frame clones and is missing some. For V, J and clone size, that table is used; D and trimming come from the DNA. The sample comprises around 220,000 clones, roughly 80% of which are singletons, and 20% rests with the top ten. This CDR3 spans 14 amino acids. The germline CDR1 and CDR2 sequences are SQVTM and ANQGSEA. Trimming removed 7 bases from V and 2 bases from J; junction bases left unmatched: 10. This clone was detected only a few times.

This sequence originates from a man aged 30 to 39 with active or convalescent COVID-19. This sequence joins TRBV29-1 and TRBJ2-5; 7 bases line up with TRBD1. The sample consisted of peripheral blood. In DNA, the CDR3 is TGCAGCGCAACGACAGGGAGAGGGCAAGAGACCCAGTACTTC. Its protein is CSATTGRGQETQYF.